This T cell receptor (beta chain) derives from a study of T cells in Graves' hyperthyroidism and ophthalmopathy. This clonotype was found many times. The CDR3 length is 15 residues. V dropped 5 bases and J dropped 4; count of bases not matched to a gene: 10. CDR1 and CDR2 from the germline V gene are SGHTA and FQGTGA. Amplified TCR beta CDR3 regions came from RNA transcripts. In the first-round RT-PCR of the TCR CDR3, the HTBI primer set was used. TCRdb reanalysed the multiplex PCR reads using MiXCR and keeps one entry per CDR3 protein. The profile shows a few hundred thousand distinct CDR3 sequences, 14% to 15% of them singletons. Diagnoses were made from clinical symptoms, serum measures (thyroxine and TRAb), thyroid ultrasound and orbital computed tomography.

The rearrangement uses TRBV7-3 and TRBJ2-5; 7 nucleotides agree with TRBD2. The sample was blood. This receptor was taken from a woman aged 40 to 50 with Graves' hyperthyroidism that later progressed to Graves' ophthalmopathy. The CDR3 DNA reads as TGTGCCAGCAGCGCTTTGGGGGGGATGAGAGAGACCCAGTACTTC. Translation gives CASSALGGMRETQYF.